The 5 T cell receptor beta chains given below trace back to one sample, sequenced in a study of CXCR3-negative and CXCR3-positive naive CD8 T cells. Study-wide results and limits: A higher hydrophobicity marked the TRB CDR3s of CXCR3-positive naive cells versus CXCR3-negative naive cells.

The authors prepared UMI-labeled TRB cDNA libraries by 5' RACE. TCRdb re-called the 5' RACE reads and gives one entry per CDR3 protein, without DNA. This listing includes some 130,000 distinct CDR3 sequences. Antigens for these TCRs are unknown. Sequencing used naive CXCR3+ CD8+ T cells from blood. Subset: CD45RO-CCR7+CD27+CD95- naive CD8+ T cells expressing CXCR3 (TNR3+). The receptors originated from a human donor in good health. Some clones in this sample may be carry-over from other donors' samples.

V gene TRBV29-1 combines with J gene TRBJ2-7; TCRdb lists TRBD2, though no DNA is available to test this call. Germline V lookup: CDR1 SQVTM, CDR2 ANQGSEA. The CDR3 covers 12 residues. The CDR3 reads CSVAGTAPEQYF.

The chain carries TRBV29-1 and TRBJ2-7. This CDR3 region has 15 residues. Germline V gene lookup returns CDR1 SQVTM and CDR2 ANQGSEA. The CDR3 spells CSVDGMSMGSYEQYF.

The rearrangement uses TRBV7-9 and TRBJ1-1; TCRdb's D call, TRBD1, is unchecked because there is no DNA. This CDR3 has 12 amino acids. Germline CDR1 is SEHNR and CDR2 is FQNEAQ (reference sequence). CDR3: CAGGTDNTEAFF.

The chain carries TRBV7-9 and TRBJ2-3; TCRdb's assignment of TRBD1 cannot be checked, as there is no DNA. Per the germline V gene, CDR1 is SEHNR and CDR2 is FQNEAQ (reference sequence). The CDR3 is made up of 15 amino acids. Here the CDR3 reads CASSFQGSSTDTQYF.

This CDR3 reads CASSARGSGGSYEQYF. The gene calls are TRBV12-3 or TRBV12-4 and TRBJ2-7; no DNA is available, so the TRBD2 call from TCRdb remains unchecked. The CDR3 consists of 16 residues.